What follows are 5 T cell receptor beta chains derived from one specimen sequenced in a study of cytomegalovirus exposure and HLA in healthy donors. The PCR contained 60 Vbeta and 13 Jbeta primers. Assay used: immunoSEQ multiplex PCR; TCRdb lists only in-frame clones, some missing. The sample shows fewer than 200,000 clones, roughly 85% of them seen only once. The sequenced material came from PBMCs. The receptors shown here come from a man aged 25-40 years in good health and CMV-seronegative.

V and J are TRBV4-3 and TRBJ2-7; TRBD1 aligns across 7 bases. The V and J ends lost 3 bases and 2 bases, in that order; junction bases with no gene match: 7. This CDR3 contains 15 residues. Germline V gene sequence: CDR1 LGHNA, CDR2 YSLEER. The CDR3 sequence is CASSQAGTDTYEQYF. The CDR3 DNA sequence: TGCGCCAGCAGCCAGGCCGGGACAGATACCTACGAGCAGTACTTC.

This clone appeared a few times. V and J are TRBV7-6 and TRBJ1-4; D perhaps matches TRBD1 (6 bases). V dropped 1 base and J dropped 4 bases, with 10 bases sitting between them. Germline-derived CDR1 and CDR2 are SGHVS and FNYEAQ. The CDR3 consists of 15 residues. Here the CDR3 DNA reads TGTGCCAGCAGCTTAGATGGGACAAATAATGAAAAACTGTTTTTT. Its protein is CASSLDGTNNEKLFF.

The genes are TRBV7-9 and TRBJ2-7, with D perhaps matching TRBD1 (5 bases). Looked up from germline, CDR1 is SEHNR and CDR2 is FQNEAQ (reference sequence). The CDR3 is made up of 14 amino acids. V was pared by 5 bases and J by 0 bases, with 11 bases between. CDR3 loop: CASSLQESSYEQYF. The CDR3 nucleotides are TGTGCCAGCAGCCTACAGGAAAGCTCCTACGAGCAGTACTTC.

The CDR3 loop reads CAPPQEGRWTEAFF. DNA for the CDR3: TGTGCTCCACCCCAGGAGGGGAGGTGGACTGAAGCTTTCTTT. The chain recombines TRBV7-7 with TRBJ1-1, with D possibly matching TRBD1 (5 bases). Germline V gene sequence: CDR1 SSHAT, CDR2 FNYEAQ (reference sequence). The CDR3 is made up of 14 amino acids.

The chain employs TRBV5-1 and TRBJ1-1; 9 bases align to TRBD1. The CDR3 has 18 amino acids. Per germline, CDR1 SGHRS and CDR2 YFSETQ. The V and J ends lost 3 bases and 5 bases, in that order; junction bases with no gene match: 17. The CDR3 sequence is CASSSNWGDREGKTEAFF. In nucleotides, the CDR3 is TGCGCCAGCAGCTCAAATTGGGGGGACAGGGAGGGAAAAACTGAAGCTTTCTTT.